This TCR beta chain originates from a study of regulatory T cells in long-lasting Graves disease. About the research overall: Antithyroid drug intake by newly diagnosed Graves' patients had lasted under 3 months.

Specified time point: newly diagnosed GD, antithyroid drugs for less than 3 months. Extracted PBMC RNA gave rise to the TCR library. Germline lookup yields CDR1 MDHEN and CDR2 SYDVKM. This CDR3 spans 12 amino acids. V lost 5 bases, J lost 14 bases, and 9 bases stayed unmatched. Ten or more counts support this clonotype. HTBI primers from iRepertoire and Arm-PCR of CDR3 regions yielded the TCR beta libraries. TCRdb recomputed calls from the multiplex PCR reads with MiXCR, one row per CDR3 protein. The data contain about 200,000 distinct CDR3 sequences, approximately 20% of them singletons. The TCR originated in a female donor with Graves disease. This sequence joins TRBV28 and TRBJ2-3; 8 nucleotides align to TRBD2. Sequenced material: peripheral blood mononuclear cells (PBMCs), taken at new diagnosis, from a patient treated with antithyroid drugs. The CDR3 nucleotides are TGTGCCAGCAGTCTCTTTGCGGGAGGATGGTATTTT. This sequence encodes CASSLFAGGWYF.